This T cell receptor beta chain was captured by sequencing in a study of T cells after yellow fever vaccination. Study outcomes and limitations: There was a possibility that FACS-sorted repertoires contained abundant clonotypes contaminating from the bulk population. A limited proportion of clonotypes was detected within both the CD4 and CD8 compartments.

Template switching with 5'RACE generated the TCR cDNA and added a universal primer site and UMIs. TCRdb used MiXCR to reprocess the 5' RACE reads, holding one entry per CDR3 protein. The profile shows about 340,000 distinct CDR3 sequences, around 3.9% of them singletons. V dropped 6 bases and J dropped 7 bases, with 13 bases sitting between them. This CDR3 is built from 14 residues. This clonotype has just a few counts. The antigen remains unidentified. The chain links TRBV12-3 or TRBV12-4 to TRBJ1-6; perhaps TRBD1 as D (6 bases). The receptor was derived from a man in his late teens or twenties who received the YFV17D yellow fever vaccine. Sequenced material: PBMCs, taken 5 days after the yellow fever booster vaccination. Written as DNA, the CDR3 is TGTGCCAGCAGATTCAGGGGAGGCAATTCACCCCTCCACTTT. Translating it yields CASRFRGGNSPLHF.